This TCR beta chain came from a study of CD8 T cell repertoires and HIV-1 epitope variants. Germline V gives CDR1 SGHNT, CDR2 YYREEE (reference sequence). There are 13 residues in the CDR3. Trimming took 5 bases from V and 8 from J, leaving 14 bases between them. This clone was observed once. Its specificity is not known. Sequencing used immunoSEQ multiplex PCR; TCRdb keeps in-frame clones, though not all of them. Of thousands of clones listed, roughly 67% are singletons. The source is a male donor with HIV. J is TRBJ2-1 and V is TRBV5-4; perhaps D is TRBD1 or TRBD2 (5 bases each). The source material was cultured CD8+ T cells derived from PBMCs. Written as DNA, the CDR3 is TGTGCCAGCAGTTTCCTCAGAGGGGATGAGCAGTTCTTC. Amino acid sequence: CASSFLRGDEQFF.